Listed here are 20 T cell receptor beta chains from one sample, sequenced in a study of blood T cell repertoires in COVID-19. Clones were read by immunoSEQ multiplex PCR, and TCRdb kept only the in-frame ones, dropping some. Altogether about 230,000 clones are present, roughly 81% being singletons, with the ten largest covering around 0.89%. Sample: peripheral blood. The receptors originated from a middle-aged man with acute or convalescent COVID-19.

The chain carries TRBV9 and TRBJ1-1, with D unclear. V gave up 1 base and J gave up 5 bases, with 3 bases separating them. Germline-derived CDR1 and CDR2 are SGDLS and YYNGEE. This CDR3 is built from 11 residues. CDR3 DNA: TGTGCCAGCAGCGTACAAACTGAAGCTTTCTTT. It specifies CASSVQTEAFF.

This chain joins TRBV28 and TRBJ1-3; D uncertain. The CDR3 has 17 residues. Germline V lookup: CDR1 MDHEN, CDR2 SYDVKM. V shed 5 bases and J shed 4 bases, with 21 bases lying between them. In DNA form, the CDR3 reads TGTGCCAGCAGTCAGTATAAGGGAGGCCCTGGAGGAAACACCATATATTTT. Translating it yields CASSQYKGGPGGNTIYF.

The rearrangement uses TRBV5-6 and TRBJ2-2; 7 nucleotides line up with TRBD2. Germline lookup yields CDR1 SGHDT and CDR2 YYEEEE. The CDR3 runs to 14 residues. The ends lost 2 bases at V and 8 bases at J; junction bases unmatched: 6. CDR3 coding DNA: TGTGCCAGCAGCTTAGCGGGGATGTTAGGGGAGCTGTTTTTT. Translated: CASSLAGMLGELFF. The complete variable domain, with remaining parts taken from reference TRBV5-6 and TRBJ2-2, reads DAGVTQSPTHLIKTRGQQVTLRCSPKSGHDTVSWYQQALGQGPQFIFQYYEEEERQRGNFPDRFSGHQFPNYSSELNVNALLLGDSALYLCASSLAGMLGELFFGEGSRLTVL.

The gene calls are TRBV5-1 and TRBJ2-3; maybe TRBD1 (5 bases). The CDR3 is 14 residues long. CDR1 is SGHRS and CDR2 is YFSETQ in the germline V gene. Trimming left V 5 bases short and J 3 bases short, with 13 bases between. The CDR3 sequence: CASRVRGITDTQYF. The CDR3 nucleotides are TGCGCCAGCAGGGTTAGGGGTATAACAGATACGCAGTATTTT.

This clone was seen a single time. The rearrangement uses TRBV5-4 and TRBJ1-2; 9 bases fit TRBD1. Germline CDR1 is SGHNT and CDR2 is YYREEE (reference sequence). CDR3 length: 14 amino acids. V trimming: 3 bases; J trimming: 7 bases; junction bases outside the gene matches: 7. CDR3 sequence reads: CASSSRDRERGYTF. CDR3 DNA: TGTGCCAGCAGCTCCCGGGACAGGGAACGTGGCTACACCTTC.

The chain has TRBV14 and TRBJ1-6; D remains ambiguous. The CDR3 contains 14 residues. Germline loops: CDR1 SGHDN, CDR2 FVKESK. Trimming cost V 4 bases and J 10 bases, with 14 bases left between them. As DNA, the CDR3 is TGTGCCAGCAGCCCCCTGAGTGCGAGATCACCCCTCCACTTT. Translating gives CASSPLSARSPLHF. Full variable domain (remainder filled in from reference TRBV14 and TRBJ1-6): EAGVTQFPSHSVIEKGQTVTLRCDPISGHDNLYWYRRVMGKEIKFLLHFVKESKQDESGMPNNRFLAERTGGTYSTLKVQPAELEDSGVYFCASSPLSARSPLHFGNGTRLTVT.

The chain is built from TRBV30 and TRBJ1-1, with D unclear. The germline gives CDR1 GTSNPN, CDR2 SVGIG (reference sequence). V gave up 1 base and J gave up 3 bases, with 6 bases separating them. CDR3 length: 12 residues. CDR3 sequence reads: CAWSALDTEAFF. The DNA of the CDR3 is TGTGCCTGGAGTGCCCTCGACACTGAAGCTTTCTTT.

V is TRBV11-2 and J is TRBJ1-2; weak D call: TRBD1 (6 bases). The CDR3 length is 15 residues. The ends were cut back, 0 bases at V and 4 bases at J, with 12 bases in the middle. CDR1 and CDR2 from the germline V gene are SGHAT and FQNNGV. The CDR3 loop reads CASSLEGQGTYGYTF. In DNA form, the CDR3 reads TGTGCCAGCAGCTTAGAGGGGCAGGGGACCTATGGCTACACCTTC.

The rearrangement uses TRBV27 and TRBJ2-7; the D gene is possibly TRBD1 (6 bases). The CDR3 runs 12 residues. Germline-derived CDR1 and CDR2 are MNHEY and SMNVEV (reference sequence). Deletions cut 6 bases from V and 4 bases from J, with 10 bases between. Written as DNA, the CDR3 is TGTGCCAGCAGCCTCAGGGGTTACGAGCAGTACTTC. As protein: CASSLRGYEQYF.

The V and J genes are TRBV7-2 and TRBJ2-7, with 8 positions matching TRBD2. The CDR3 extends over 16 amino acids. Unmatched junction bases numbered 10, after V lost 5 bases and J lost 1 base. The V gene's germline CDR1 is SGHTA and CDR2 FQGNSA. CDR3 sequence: CASSDPGGGSSYEQYF. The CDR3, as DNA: TGTGCCAGCAGCGACCCGGGGGGGGGTAGTTCCTACGAGCAGTACTTC.

The CDR3 sequence is CASRPDRLSYEQYF. The CDR3 DNA is TGTGCCAGCAGGCCGGACAGACTATCCTACGAGCAGTACTTC. The chain recombines TRBV2 with TRBJ2-7; weak D call: TRBD1 (6 bases). The CDR3 is 14 amino acids. Trimming removed 6 bases from V and 1 base from J, with 13 bases in between. CDR1 SNHLY and CDR2 FYNNEI come from the germline V gene.

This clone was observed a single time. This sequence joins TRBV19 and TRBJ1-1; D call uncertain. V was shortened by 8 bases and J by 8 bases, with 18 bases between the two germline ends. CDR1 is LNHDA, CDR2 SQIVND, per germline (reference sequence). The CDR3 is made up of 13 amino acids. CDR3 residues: CASGRRDAGEAFF. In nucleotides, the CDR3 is TGTGCCAGTGGAAGGAGAGACGCGGGAGAAGCTTTCTTT.

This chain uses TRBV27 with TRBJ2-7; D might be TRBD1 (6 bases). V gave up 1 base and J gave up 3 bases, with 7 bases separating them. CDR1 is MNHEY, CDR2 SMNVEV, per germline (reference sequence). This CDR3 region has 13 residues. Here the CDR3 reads CASSLYRDYEQYF. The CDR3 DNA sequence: TGTGCCAGCAGTTTATACAGGGACTACGAGCAGTACTTC.

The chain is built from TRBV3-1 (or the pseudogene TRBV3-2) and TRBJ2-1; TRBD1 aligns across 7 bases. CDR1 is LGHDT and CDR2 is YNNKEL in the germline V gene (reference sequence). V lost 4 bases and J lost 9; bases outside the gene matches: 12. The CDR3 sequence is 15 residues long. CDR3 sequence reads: CASSLSGDRDIEQFF. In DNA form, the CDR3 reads TGTGCCAGCAGCCTCTCAGGCGACAGGGATATTGAGCAGTTCTTC.

CDR3 loop: CSVEVPQGYNEQFF. CDR3 nucleotide sequence: TGCAGCGTTGAAGTACCGCAGGGATACAATGAGCAGTTCTTC. The chain employs TRBV29-1 and TRBJ2-1; a weak D match, TRBD1 (5 bases). The CDR3 runs to 14 residues. V was clipped by 1 base and J by 4 bases, with 11 bases between them. Germline V CDR1 and CDR2: SQVTM, ANQGSEA.

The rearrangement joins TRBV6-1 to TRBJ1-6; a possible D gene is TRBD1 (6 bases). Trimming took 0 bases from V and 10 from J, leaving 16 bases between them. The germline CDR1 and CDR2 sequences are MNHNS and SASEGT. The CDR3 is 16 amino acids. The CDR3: CASSEALQATGSPLHF. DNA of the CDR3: TGTGCCAGCAGTGAAGCGCTTCAGGCGACAGGCTCACCCCTCCACTTT.

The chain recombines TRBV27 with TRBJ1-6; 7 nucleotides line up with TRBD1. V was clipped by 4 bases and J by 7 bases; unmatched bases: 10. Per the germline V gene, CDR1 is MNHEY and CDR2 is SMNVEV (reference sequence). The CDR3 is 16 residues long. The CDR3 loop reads CASSSQTGLGNSPLHF. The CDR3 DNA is TGTGCCAGCAGTTCACAGACAGGGTTGGGAAATTCACCCCTCCACTTT.

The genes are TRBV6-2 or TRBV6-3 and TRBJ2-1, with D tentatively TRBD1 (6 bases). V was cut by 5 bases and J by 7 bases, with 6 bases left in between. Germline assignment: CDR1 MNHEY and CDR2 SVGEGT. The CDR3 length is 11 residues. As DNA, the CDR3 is TGTGCCAGCAGTCAGGGGAATGAGCAGTTCTTC. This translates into CASSQGNEQFF.

DNA of the CDR3: TGTGCCAGCAGTTTCCTAGCGGGGGGTTCCTACGAGCAGTACTTC. Translated: CASSFLAGGSYEQYF. The chain uses TRBV28 and TRBJ2-7, with 11 bases lining up with TRBD2. Germline V lookup: CDR1 MDHEN, CDR2 SYDVKM. V was pared by 3 bases and J by 1 base, with 2 bases of the junction left unmatched. The CDR3 sequence is 15 residues long.

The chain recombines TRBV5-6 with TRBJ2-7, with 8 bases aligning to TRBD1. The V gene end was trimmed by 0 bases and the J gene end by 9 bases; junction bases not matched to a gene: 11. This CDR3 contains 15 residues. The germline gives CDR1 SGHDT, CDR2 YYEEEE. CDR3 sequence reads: CASSLARTGPGGQYF. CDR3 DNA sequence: TGTGCCAGCAGCTTGGCTCGGACAGGGCCTGGGGGGCAGTACTTC.